Reported below is one T cell receptor beta chain. The antigen is not known. The record originates from a study of post-analysis software for immune sequencing data. In the study overall: The disease courses spanned relapsing-remitting, secondary progressive and progressive-relapsing forms of multiple sclerosis. Study conclusions and caveats: TRBV5-6, TRBV5-1 and TRBV20-1 were among several TRBV segments more frequent in patients than controls. Under the F measure, samples that were prepared in one batch clustered strongly together. In multiple sclerosis, normalized Chao1 diversity was significantly below that of controls.

CDR1 and CDR2 (germline): SQVTM, ANQGSEA. The length of the CDR3 is 14 residues. Trimming pared 7 bases from V and 1 base from J, leaving 15 bases between. Unique molecular identifiers were carried by the TCR beta cDNA libraries. MiXCR was run by TCRdb on the PCR reads, yielding one entry per CDR3 protein. The sample gives 400,000 to 500,000 distinct CDR3 sequences, about 40% of which show up once; around 8% is in the top ten. The receptor's source is a girl aged 2-10 years with multiple sclerosis. Sample: blood. This rearrangement joins TRBV29-1 to TRBJ2-3; possible D gene TRBD2, 5 bases. For the CDR3, the DNA is TGCAGCGCCCGGACTCTCGGGGGCACAGATACGCAGTATTTT. The encoded protein is CSARTLGGTDTQYF.